This TCR beta chain was sequenced for a study of blood T cell repertoires in COVID-19. At the level of the study: In each case, the material was cDNA or gDNA derived from T cells, B-cell-depleted T cells, or PBMCs.

Original methodology: It was from reference gene primer amplification that nucleated cell counts were estimated. Method: immunoSEQ multiplex PCR; TCRdb's copy keeps in-frame clones and lacks some. V and J calls and clone size are copied from that table; D and trimming were computed from the DNA. The sample holds about 200,000 clones, roughly 92% seen once. Input material: peripheral blood. The receptor was isolated from a man in his 60s with COVID-19, enrolled during active disease.

Here the CDR3 reads CASSLRGTLNSYEQYF. In nucleotides, the CDR3 is TGTGCCAGCAGCCTCCGCGGCACATTAAACTCCTACGAGCAGTACTTC. The genes are TRBV3-1 (or the pseudogene TRBV3-2) and TRBJ2-7; D uncertain. Germline values: CDR1 LGHDT, CDR2 YNNKEL (reference sequence). With 4 bases removed from V and 0 bases from J, the gap between germline ends came to 16 bases. This CDR3 spans 16 amino acids.